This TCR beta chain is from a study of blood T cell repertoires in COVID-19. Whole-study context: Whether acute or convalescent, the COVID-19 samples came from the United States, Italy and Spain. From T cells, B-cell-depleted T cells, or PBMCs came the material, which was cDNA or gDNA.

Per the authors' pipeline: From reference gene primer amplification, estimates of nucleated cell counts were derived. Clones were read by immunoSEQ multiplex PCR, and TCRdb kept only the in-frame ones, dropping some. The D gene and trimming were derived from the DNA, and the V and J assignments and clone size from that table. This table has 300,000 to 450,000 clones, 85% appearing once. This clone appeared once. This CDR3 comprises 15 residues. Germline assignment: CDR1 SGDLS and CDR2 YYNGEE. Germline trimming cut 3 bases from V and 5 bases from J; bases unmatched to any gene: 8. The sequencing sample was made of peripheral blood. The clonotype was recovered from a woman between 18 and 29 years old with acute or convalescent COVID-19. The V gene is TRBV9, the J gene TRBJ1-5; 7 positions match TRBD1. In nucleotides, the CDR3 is TGTGCCAGCAGCGCGGCGGGGACAGAATATCAGCCCCAGCATTTT. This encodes CASSAAGTEYQPQHF.